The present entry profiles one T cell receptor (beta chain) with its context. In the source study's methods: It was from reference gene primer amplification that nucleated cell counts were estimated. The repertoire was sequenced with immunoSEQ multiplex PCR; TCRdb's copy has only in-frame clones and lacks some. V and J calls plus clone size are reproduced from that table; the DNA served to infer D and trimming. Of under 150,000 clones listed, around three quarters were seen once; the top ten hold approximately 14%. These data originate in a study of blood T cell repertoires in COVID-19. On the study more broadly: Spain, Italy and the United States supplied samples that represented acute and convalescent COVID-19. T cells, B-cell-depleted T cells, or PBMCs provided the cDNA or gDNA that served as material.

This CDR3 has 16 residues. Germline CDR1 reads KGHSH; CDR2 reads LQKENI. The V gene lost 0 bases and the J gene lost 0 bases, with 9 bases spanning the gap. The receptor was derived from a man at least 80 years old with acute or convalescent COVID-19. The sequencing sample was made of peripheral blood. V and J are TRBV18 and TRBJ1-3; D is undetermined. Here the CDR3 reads CASSPPSGGSGNTIYF. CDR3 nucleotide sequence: TGTGCCAGCTCACCACCGTCAGGAGGCTCTGGAAACACCATATATTTT.